This passage covers 18 T cell receptor beta chains from one sample sequenced in a study of blood T cell repertoires in COVID-19. Sequenced by immunoSEQ multiplex PCR; TCRdb stores in-frame clones only, minus some. The sample consists of about 210,000 clones, roughly 86% of them appearing once. Material for sequencing was peripheral blood. These receptors originate from a woman aged 45-65 years with active or convalescent COVID-19.

The chain links TRBV27 to TRBJ2-7; 7 bases are shared with TRBD2. Germline values: CDR1 MNHEY, CDR2 SMNVEV (reference sequence). This CDR3 comprises 13 residues. V gave up 6 bases and J gave up 1 base; unmatched junction bases: 3. The DNA of the CDR3 is TGTGCCAGCAGCCTAGCGGTGTCCTACGAGCAGTACTTC. Residues: CASSLAVSYEQYF.

This clone came up once. This chain connects TRBV30 to TRBJ2-2; TRBD1 matches at 10 bases. J was trimmed by 6 bases and V by 5 bases; bases with no gene match: 0. Germline V gene data show CDR1 as GTSNPN and CDR2 as SVGIG (reference sequence). The CDR3 is 12 amino acids. CDR3 coding DNA: TGTGCCTGGGGGACAGGGGCCGGGGAGCTGTTTTTT. Its translation: CAWGTGAGELFF.

The chain joins TRBV24-1 to TRBJ1-1; D remains ambiguous. V was clipped by 6 bases and J by 4 bases, with 11 bases between them. The CDR3 sequence is 13 residues long. Germline CDR1 is KGHDR and CDR2 is SFDVKD. CDR3 loop: CATSTSGSTEAFF. DNA for the CDR3: TGTGCCACCAGTACTTCCGGGAGCACTGAAGCTTTCTTT.

The table lists this clone with a count of one. The gene calls are TRBV9 and TRBJ1-1; D perhaps matches TRBD1 (6 bases). V was cut by 2 bases and J by 1 base, with 12 bases left in between. Per germline, CDR1 SGDLS and CDR2 YYNGEE. This CDR3 is built from 15 residues. Here the CDR3 reads CASSVQGSWNTEAFF. CDR3 DNA sequence: TGTGCCAGCAGCGTGCAGGGGAGCTGGAACACTGAAGCTTTCTTT.

The chain uses TRBV3-1 (or the pseudogene TRBV3-2) and TRBJ1-2, with D hard to call. The CDR3 is 13 amino acids. Per the germline V gene, CDR1 is LGHDT and CDR2 is YNNKEL (reference sequence). V gave up 3 bases and J gave up 5 bases, with 10 bases separating them. The CDR3 loop reads CASSHDGEYGYTF. CDR3 nucleotide sequence: TGTGCCAGCAGCCATGACGGGGAATATGGCTACACCTTC.

The V call is TRBV28, the J call TRBJ1-2; a possible D gene is TRBD1 (6 bases). Trimming removed 3 bases at V and 4 bases at J, with 9 bases between. The CDR3 totals 13 residues. CDR1 and CDR2 from the germline V gene are MDHEN and SYDVKM. This chain's CDR3 is CASSFSGVYGYTF. CDR3 in DNA: TGTGCCAGCAGTTTTTCAGGGGTCTATGGCTACACCTTC.

The V call is TRBV9, the J call TRBJ2-1; TRBD2 is a possible D gene (8 bases). Between the trimmed V and J ends, which lost 6 bases and 3 bases, there was a span of 16 bases. The CDR3 length is 15 residues. The germline gives CDR1 SGDLS, CDR2 YYNGEE. In DNA, the CDR3 is TGTGCCAGCAAACGGGACAGCGGGGGCTACAATGAGCAGTTCTTC. Amino acids: CASKRDSGGYNEQFF.

The chain recombines TRBV6-6 with TRBJ1-4; D unclear. The CDR3 consists of 13 residues. CDR1 and CDR2 (germline): MNHNY, SVGAGI (reference sequence). The V gene lost 5 bases and the J gene lost 8 bases, with 12 bases spanning the gap. DNA of the CDR3: TGTGCCAGCAGTCCTAGGACGGGGGAAAAACTGTTTTTT. Protein product: CASSPRTGEKLFF.

As DNA, the CDR3 is TGTGCCAGTAGTATAGGACAGGGGTCAGGCGAGCAGTACGTC. Translation gives CASSIGQGSGEQYV. The chain links TRBV19 to TRBJ2-7, with 8 bases lining up with TRBD1. This CDR3 is built from 14 residues. Germline V gives CDR1 LNHDA, CDR2 SQIVND (reference sequence). The trim removed 1 base at V and 6 bases at J, leaving 5 bases unmatched.

The chain links TRBV4-1 to TRBJ2-1; 9 nucleotides match TRBD2. J lost 9 bases, V lost 4 bases, and 16 bases had no gene match. Germline CDR1 MGHRA, CDR2 YSYEKL. This CDR3 is 17 amino acids long. CDR3 region: CASSLDPGTSLVGEQFF. CDR3 bases: TGCGCCAGCAGCCTCGATCCCGGGACTAGCCTGGTCGGTGAGCAGTTCTTC.

The CDR3 region has the DNA TGTGCCAGCAGCTTATTGCAGGGTCAGCCCCAGCATTTT. This translates into CASSLLQGQPQHF. The genes are TRBV7-2 and TRBJ1-5; weak D call: TRBD1 (5 bases). Trimming took off 2 bases at V and 6 bases at J, with 8 bases between the two ends. In germline, CDR1 is SGHTA, CDR2 FQGNSA. The CDR3 is 13 amino acids.

The chain joins TRBV5-1 to TRBJ2-1; D call uncertain. Germline V gene data show CDR1 as SGHRS and CDR2 as YFSETQ. The CDR3 is made up of 15 amino acids. Trimming stripped 4 bases from V and 0 bases from J, with 11 bases between. CDR3 coding DNA: TGCGCCAGCAGCCCCGAGAGAGGCTCCTACAATGAGCAGTTCTTC. It yields the protein CASSPERGSYNEQFF.

The chain links TRBV12-5 to TRBJ2-1, with 12 bases lining up with TRBD2. Per the germline V gene, CDR1 is LGHNT and CDR2 is FRNRAP. The trim removed 5 bases at V and 9 bases at J, leaving 8 bases unmatched. This CDR3 region has 15 residues. As DNA, the CDR3 is TGTGCTAGTGGTACCACTAGCGGGGGGAGGTTTGAGCAGTTCTTC. Translating it yields CASGTTSGGRFEQFF.

The rearrangement joins TRBV12-3 or TRBV12-4 to TRBJ1-2, with D possibly being TRBD1 (6 bases). Trimming took 6 bases from V and 3 from J, leaving 11 bases between them. This CDR3 comprises 13 residues. The CDR3 reads CASSTDSYYGYTF. In DNA, the CDR3 is TGTGCCAGCAGCACGGACAGTTACTATGGCTACACCTTC.

The chain employs TRBV4-2 and TRBJ2-5; D remains ambiguous. Trimming took off 2 bases at V and 0 bases at J, with 10 bases between the two ends. CDR1 and CDR2 (germline): LGHNA, YNFKEQ. The CDR3 sequence is 15 residues long. CDR3 coding DNA: TGTGCCAGCAGCCAAACTATTGGTGACCAAGAGACCCAGTACTTC. This sequence encodes CASSQTIGDQETQYF.

This clone has only a few counts. The V gene is TRBV29-1, the J gene TRBJ2-3; D is unresolved. Germline assignment: CDR1 SQVTM and CDR2 ANQGSEA. This CDR3 has 15 amino acids. V dropped 8 bases and J dropped 0 bases, with 18 bases sitting between them. As DNA, the CDR3 is TGCAGCACTGAGTTTTTAGCTGCGAGCACAGATACGCAGTATTTT. Residues: CSTEFLAASTDTQYF.

The chain joins TRBV2 to TRBJ2-5; TRBD2 is a possible D gene (6 bases). This CDR3 has 13 residues. Trimming removed 3 bases from V and 4 bases from J, with 9 bases in between. Per germline, CDR1 SNHLY and CDR2 FYNNEI. In nucleotides, the CDR3 is TGTGCCAGCAGTGAGCGGGATGGAGAGACCCAGTACTTC. Protein product: CASSERDGETQYF.

The chain uses TRBV7-9 and TRBJ1-6; 8 bases line up with TRBD1. Per germline, CDR1 SEHNR and CDR2 FQNEAQ (reference sequence). Trimming removed 4 bases from V and 5 bases from J; junction bases left unmatched: 1. This CDR3 has 14 residues. CDR3 sequence: CASSSQGDNSPLHF. CDR3 DNA: TGTGCCAGCAGCTCACAGGGGGATAATTCACCCCTCCACTTT.